The 19 T cell receptor beta chains below all came from one sample that was sequenced in a study of T cells after posttransplantation cyclophosphamide. Sampled 1 year posttransplant, controls received myeloablative marrow transplants, methotrexate and a calcineurin inhibitor. Repertoires were generated with immunoSEQ multiplex PCR, while TCRdb's copy carries only in-frame clones and drops some. The sample has roughly 19,000 clones; 75% to 90% are singletons. The sequencing here drew on PBMCs, taken roughly 49 weeks after allogeneic stem cell transplant with calcineurin inhibitor and methotrexate. Receptors were obtained from a female patient younger than 45 who received an allogeneic stem cell transplant from an unrelated donor, was CMV-positive, and had acute and chronic GVHD. The T cells may come from the graft donor.

This rearrangement joins TRBV29-1 to TRBJ1-2; 7 bases are shared with TRBD1. Germline V gives CDR1 SQVTM, CDR2 ANQGSEA. After removal of 0 bases from V and 2 bases from J, the junction contained 3 bases not matched to a gene. The CDR3 sequence is 14 residues long. The CDR3 coding sequence is TGCAGCGTTGAAGATCAGGGACAGAACTATGGCTACACCTTC. Translating it yields CSVEDQGQNYGYTF.

V and J are TRBV20-1 and TRBJ1-1; D ambiguous. Germline V gene sequence: CDR1 DFQATT, CDR2 SNEGSKA (reference sequence). This CDR3 contains 11 residues. The V gene lost 5 bases and the J gene lost 5 bases, with 9 bases spanning the gap. In nucleotides, the CDR3 is TGCAGTGCTTCGGTTCTAACTGAAGCTTTCTTT. Translated, it gives CSASVLTEAFF.

Here the CDR3 reads CASKPRGTGNTIYF. In DNA, the CDR3 is TGTGCCAGCAAACCCAGGGGTACCGGAAACACCATATATTTT. This chain links TRBV6-5 with TRBJ1-3, with TRBD1 as a possible D gene (6 bases). Germline values: CDR1 MNHEY, CDR2 SVGAGI. This CDR3 contains 14 residues. V lost 7 bases and J lost 4, with 14 bases in between.

The gene calls are TRBV30 and TRBJ2-1; TRBD2 matches 7 bases. After removal of 3 bases from V and 8 bases from J, the junction contained 4 bases not matched to a gene. CDR1 and CDR2 (germline): GTSNPN, SVGIG (reference sequence). The length of the CDR3 is 12 residues. The CDR3 bases are TGTGCCTGGAGAGGGACTACCTATGAGCAGTTCTTC. This translates into CAWRGTTYEQFF.

V is TRBV5-4 and J is TRBJ1-6; tentatively, D is TRBD1 (5 bases). CDR1 and CDR2 from the germline V gene are SGHNT and YYREEE (reference sequence). Trimming stripped 0 bases from V and 7 bases from J, with 5 bases between. The CDR3 totals 13 residues. CDR3 in amino acids: CASSLDRNSPLHF. CDR3 coding DNA: TGTGCCAGCAGCTTGGACAGGAATTCACCCCTCCACTTT.

V gene TRBV19 combines with J gene TRBJ1-1; TRBD1 matches 8 bases. The ends lost 5 bases at V and 6 bases at J; junction bases unmatched: 11. The CDR3 extends over 15 amino acids. Germline CDR1 LNHDA, CDR2 SQIVND (reference sequence). CDR3 residues: CASSSRAGGISEAFF. The CDR3 nucleotides read TGTGCCAGTAGTTCGCGGGCAGGGGGCATCTCTGAAGCTTTCTTT.

The chain employs TRBV6-1 and TRBJ2-1; 11 nucleotides align to TRBD2. The CDR3 totals 15 residues. Trimming at V came to 5 bases and at J to 7 bases, leaving 7 bases not matched to a gene. The germline gives CDR1 MNHNS, CDR2 SASEGT. CDR3 region: CASSFVAGGYNEQFF. CDR3 in DNA: TGTGCCAGCAGTTTTGTAGCGGGAGGGTATAATGAGCAGTTCTTC.

This clone was detected once. The chain uses TRBV7-2 and TRBJ1-3; D is ambiguous. Trimming took 3 bases from V and 4 from J, leaving 16 bases between them. Germline CDR1 SGHTA, CDR2 FQGNSA. The CDR3 runs 16 residues. This CDR3 is CASSFGGPTGGNTIYF. CDR3 in DNA: TGTGCCAGCAGCTTTGGCGGGCCTACGGGGGGAAACACCATATATTTT.

The V and J genes are TRBV14 and TRBJ2-5, with 8 bases aligning to TRBD2. Trimming took 5 bases from V and 5 from J; bases not matched to a gene: 10. The length of the CDR3 is 15 residues. Germline V gives CDR1 SGHDN, CDR2 FVKESK. CDR3 DNA sequence: TGTGCCAGCAGCTCACGGACTAGCAGTGGGGAGACCCAGTACTTC. Translated, it gives CASSSRTSSGETQYF.

The rearrangement uses TRBV10-3 and TRBJ1-5; perhaps TRBD1 as D (5 bases). Trimming removed 3 bases from V and 3 bases from J, with 6 bases in between. There are 13 residues in the CDR3. The germline CDR1 and CDR2 sequences are ENHRY and SYGVKD. CDR3 residues: CAISDRDNQPQHF. In DNA form, the CDR3 reads TGTGCCATCAGTGACAGGGACAATCAGCCCCAGCATTTT.

The rearrangement uses TRBV6-1 and TRBJ2-7; 7 nucleotides match TRBD1. Trimming took 4 bases from V and 3 from J; bases not matched to a gene: 3. CDR3 size: 13 residues. Germline V gene lookup returns CDR1 MNHNS and CDR2 SASEGT. The CDR3 spells CASSAGQFYEQYV. CDR3 DNA: TGTGCCAGCAGTGCGGGACAGTTCTACGAGCAGTACGTC.

The table lists this clone with a count of one. This rearrangement joins TRBV10-1 to TRBJ2-5; 8 bases agree with TRBD2. V was clipped by 4 bases and J by 7 bases; unmatched bases: 5. CDR1 WNHNN and CDR2 SYGVQD come from the germline V gene (reference sequence). The length of the CDR3 is 13 residues. The CDR3 nucleotides read TGCGCCAGCAGTGCGGGACTAGAGGGGACCCAGTACTTC. This gives the protein CASSAGLEGTQYF.

The sample holds one count of this clone. The gene calls are TRBV7-9 and TRBJ2-7; D uncertain. This CDR3 comprises 11 residues. Germline V gene lookup returns CDR1 SEHNR and CDR2 FQNEAQ (reference sequence). V lost 5 bases, J lost 7 bases, and 9 bases lay in between. CDR3 sequence reads: CASSPMWEQYF. The CDR3 nucleotides read TGTGCCAGCAGCCCTATGTGGGAGCAGTACTTC.

The gene calls are TRBV2 and TRBJ2-6, with TRBD2 as a possible D gene (6 bases). This CDR3 comprises 15 residues. Germline V gene sequence: CDR1 SNHLY, CDR2 FYNNEI. Trimming stripped 7 bases from V and 4 bases from J, with 14 bases between. In DNA form, the CDR3 reads TGTGCCAGCAACTTGGAGGGATTCGGGGCCAACGTCCTGACTTTC. It translates to CASNLEGFGANVLTF.

V usage is TRBV30 and J usage is TRBJ1-1; weak D call: TRBD1 (6 bases). The CDR3 spans 12 residues. The germline V gene has CDR1 GTSNPN and CDR2 SVGIG (reference sequence). V lost 5 bases, J lost 1 base, and 8 bases lay in between. The CDR3: CAWGQSNTEAFF. Written as DNA, the CDR3 is TGTGCCTGGGGACAGTCGAACACTGAAGCTTTCTTT.

The V and J genes are TRBV6-1 and TRBJ2-3, with 10 bases identical to TRBD2. CDR3 size: 15 residues. Germline V CDR1 and CDR2: MNHNS, SASEGT. J lost 1 base, V lost 8 bases, and 6 bases had no gene match. The CDR3 region has the DNA TGTGCCAGCTCCCCGAGCGGGAGGGGCACAGATACGCAGTATTTT. Amino acid sequence: CASSPSGRGTDTQYF.

The chain recombines TRBV11-3 with TRBJ1-2; 7 bases align to TRBD1. Germline values: CDR1 SGHNT, CDR2 YENEEA. Losses at the gene ends were 5 bases for V and 7 bases for J; bases not matched to a gene: 10. This CDR3 has 14 residues. CDR3 region: CASSTRQGETGYTF. In DNA form, the CDR3 reads TGTGCCAGCAGCACGAGACAGGGTGAGACTGGCTACACCTTC.

The chain is built from TRBV27 and TRBJ1-1; no clear D. Trimming shortened V by 5 bases and J by 1 base, and 20 bases separated the two germline ends. The germline gives CDR1 MNHEY, CDR2 SMNVEV (reference sequence). This CDR3 spans 17 amino acids. CDR3 in DNA: TGTGCCAGCAGTCCGCTACCCCGTCTCGTTAGGAACACTGAAGCTTTCTTT. The encoded protein is CASSPLPRLVRNTEAFF.

The CDR3 nucleotides are TGTGCCAGCAGTGTGTGGGGACAGGGGGGTTCCTACAATGAGCAGTTCTTC. Encoded protein: CASSVWGQGGSYNEQFF. This chain connects TRBV6-1 to TRBJ2-1, with TRBD1 matching 11 bases. The CDR3 loop spans 17 amino acids. Losses at the gene ends were 4 bases for V and 1 base for J; bases not matched to a gene: 6. The germline V gene encodes CDR1 MNHNS and CDR2 SASEGT.